Listed below are T cell receptor beta chains from one sample, sequenced in a study of identical twins. Each CDR3 protein gets one entry after TCRdb re-called the 5' RACE reads with MiXCR. The repertoire has around 370,000 distinct CDR3 sequences, roughly 9% of them found once; the top ten carry roughly 8.7%. The specimen was naive T cells sorted from blood. Every receptor here comes from a woman between 45 and 65 years old in good health. CDR3s leave out the opening cysteine and the closing phenylalanine or tryptophan.

V,CDR3
TRBV5-1,ASSLTDLNEQF
TRBV19,ASSVGRPQETQY
TRBV18,ASSREIPDEQY
TRBV15,ATRNIAGGWDNEQF
TRBV18,ASSIGRTYGYT
TRBV6-2/TRBV6-3,ASRPGQSKETQY
TRBV2,ASSVRGNEQF
TRBV5-5,ASSLWGRSGDGYT
TRBV19,ASSKRDSYNEQF
TRBV7-9,ASSFLPEQF
TRBV13,ASPVARGELF
TRBV13,ASSATSGSPFGDTQY
TRBV4-1,ASSQDLRFGGLNTEAF
TRBV20-1,SAARAWGAGSLDTQY
TRBV12-3/TRBV12-4,ASSLGARGTSSIGELF
TRBV5-1,ASSPDSSTQPQH
TRBV19,ASSASGGSGELF
TRBV29-1,SVELASGYGYT
TRBV15,ATSRVASEQF
TRBV7-9,ASSLAGGLGDTQY
TRBV6-5,ASSYKGGTEAF
TRBV7-9,ASSSMTSGRLADTQY
TRBV7-8,ASSPGTVPYNEQF
TRBV18,ASSQGRGPMNTEAF
TRBV4-1,ASSPLRVEAGGTSYEQY
TRBV12-3/TRBV12-4,ASSLGLAGVGTDTQY
TRBV20-1,SALPPGTATDTQY
TRBV29-1,SVAESSRETQY
TRBV5-1,ASSLVADGNTIY
TRBV20-1,SAGGYNTEAF
TRBV9,ASSGLAGKQNNEQF
TRBV6-6,ASSPTSINEKLF
TRBV20-1,SARDSGRAVDTQY
TRBV5-1,ASSFEGGPGNEQF
TRBV20-1,SARGGQAAYNEQF
TRBV4-1,ASSQGRTGGSATGELF
TRBV12-3/TRBV12-4,ASSLGTGGAQNIQY
TRBV7-2,ASSIMGSRTEAF
TRBV28,ASRSPGPFKGAF
TRBV3-1,ASSIKHLNEQF
TRBV20-1,SAPGLAGGTGELF
TRBV3-1,ASSPRTVAGMSTDTQY
TRBV15,ATSRGGVGIYDEQF
TRBV29-1,SGGEAAYEQY
TRBV5-6,ASSSGTSSGNTIY
TRBV6-5,ASSYGTVGDYEQY
TRBV6-6,ASINGLAGDEQF
TRBV11-2,ASSPTQAGTVGYGYT
TRBV29-1,SALDRGPSYEQY
TRBV5-1,ASSLAGGGSQY
TRBV7-2,ASSLTGPDTQY
TRBV12-3/TRBV12-4,ASSLSILAGQPQH
TRBV5-5,ASSSGLAGGPGETQY
TRBV18,ASSLLTGTAFTGELF
TRBV6-5,ASRGTGVSGYT
TRBV28,ASSYSAGKGY
TRBV5-4,ASSLAGGEFGTDTQY
TRBV7-6,ASSRLLSSYNEQF